Below, 12 T cell receptor beta chains from the same sample are listed, as sequenced in a study of T cells after yellow fever vaccination. A single record per CDR3 protein comes from TCRdb applying MiXCR to the 5' RACE reads. The table includes fewer than 350,000 distinct CDR3 sequences, 3.6% detected once. The sample consisted of PBMCs, taken on the day of the yellow fever booster vaccination. All receptors come from a man younger than 30 who received the YFV17D yellow fever vaccine.

There are many counts of this clonotype. V is TRBV4-2 and J is TRBJ2-2; 11 nucleotides line up with TRBD2. V lost 5 bases and J lost 3; bases outside the gene matches: 14. The CDR3 spans 19 residues. Germline CDR1 LGHNA, CDR2 YNFKEQ. The CDR3: CASSFTGNSGGAYTGELFF. DNA of the CDR3: TGTGCCAGCAGCTTCACGGGGAATAGCGGGGGGGCCTACACCGGGGAGCTGTTTTTT.

In this sample, this clonotype turned up many times. The chain employs TRBV27 and TRBJ2-1; D is unclear. The length of the CDR3 is 16 residues. Germline V lookup: CDR1 MNHEY, CDR2 SMNVEV (reference sequence). Trimming left V 4 bases short and J 1 base short, with 14 bases between. The DNA for the CDR3 is TGTGCCAGCAGTTCATTCTACACTGGGTCCTACAATGAGCAGTTCTTC. Protein product: CASSSFYTGSYNEQFF.

This clonotype was observed at least ten times. This sequence joins TRBV4-3 and TRBJ2-5, with TRBD1 matching over 8 bases. From germline, CDR1 is LGHNA and CDR2 YSLEER. The CDR3 is 16 amino acids. V lost 3 bases to trimming and J lost 1 base; unmatched junction nucleotides: 7. CDR3 in amino acids: CASSQGDRLVQETQYF. The CDR3 DNA reads TGCGCCAGCAGCCAGGGGGACAGGCTGGTCCAAGAGACCCAGTACTTC.

This clonotype was picked up many times. V gene TRBV7-2 combines with J gene TRBJ2-1; 10 bases are shared with TRBD2. This CDR3 comprises 15 residues. The junction had 6 bases not matched to a gene; V was cut back by 2 bases and J by 8 bases. The germline gives CDR1 SGHTA, CDR2 FQGNSA. This CDR3 reads CASSLSSGGLYEQFF. As DNA, the CDR3 is TGTGCCAGCAGCTTAAGTAGCGGGGGGCTGTATGAGCAGTTCTTC.

This clonotype was seen many times. This chain joins TRBV12-3 or TRBV12-4 and TRBJ2-7; 8 nucleotides match TRBD1. V lost 5 bases and J lost 4; bases outside the gene matches: 7. The CDR3 is 14 residues long. The CDR3 sequence is CASSTGTGGYEQYF. The CDR3 region has the DNA TGTGCCAGCAGTACCGGGACAGGAGGTTACGAGCAGTACTTC.

This clonotype was seen a few times. This chain joins TRBV7-2 and TRBJ1-2; TRBD1 matches 7 bases. The CDR3 is made up of 16 amino acids. The germline gives CDR1 SGHTA, CDR2 FQGNSA. The trim removed 1 base at V and 5 bases at J, leaving 10 bases unmatched. In DNA form, the CDR3 reads TGTGCCAGCAGCTTAGTACCCAGGGACAGCGAGTATGGCTACACCTTC. Protein product: CASSLVPRDSEYGYTF.

Many counts were recorded for this clonotype. V gene TRBV5-4 combines with J gene TRBJ2-3; TRBD2 aligns across 13 bases. CDR1 is SGHNT and CDR2 is YYREEE in the germline V gene (reference sequence). V shed 4 bases, J shed 5 bases, and the junction held 7 bases outside the gene matches. The length of the CDR3 is 16 residues. The CDR3 loop reads CASSQYRLAGGDTQYF. For the CDR3, the DNA is TGTGCCAGCAGCCAATACCGACTAGCGGGGGGAGATACGCAGTATTTT.

This clonotype showed up many times. V is TRBV28 and J is TRBJ2-1; D unresolved. This CDR3 comprises 13 residues. Trimming left V 2 bases short and J 6 bases short, with 8 bases between. Germline V gene sequence: CDR1 MDHEN, CDR2 SYDVKM. The CDR3 loop is CASSLGPVNEQFF. As DNA, the CDR3 is TGTGCCAGCAGTTTAGGACCAGTCAATGAGCAGTTCTTC.

Ten or more counts support this clonotype. The chain has TRBV4-3 and TRBJ2-5, with TRBD1 identical over 8 bases. The germline V gene encodes CDR1 LGHNA and CDR2 YSLEER. J gave up 0 bases and V 2 bases, and 8 bases lay outside the gene matches. The CDR3 loop spans 17 amino acids. The CDR3 DNA sequence: TGCGCCAGCAGCCAATCTCCATCGGACAGGGACCAAGAGACCCAGTACTTC. This encodes CASSQSPSDRDQETQYF.

This clonotype was seen at least ten times. This rearrangement joins TRBV20-1 to TRBJ2-5; 9 nucleotides line up with TRBD2. Germline assignment: CDR1 DFQATT and CDR2 SNEGSKA (reference sequence). The ends lost 0 bases at V and 1 base at J; junction bases unmatched: 9. The CDR3 spans 17 residues. This CDR3 reads CSARDFGQRGAQETQYF. As DNA, the CDR3 is TGCAGTGCTAGAGATTTTGGCCAGCGGGGGGCCCAAGAGACCCAGTACTTC.

The V gene is TRBV4-3, the J gene TRBJ1-5; D remains unclear. This CDR3 region has 14 residues. In germline, CDR1 is LGHNA, CDR2 YSLEER. V was cut by 0 bases and J by 3 bases, with 6 bases left in between. For the CDR3, the DNA is TGCGCCAGCAGCCAAGAAAAAACCAATCAGCCCCAGCATTTT. It yields the protein CASSQEKTNQPQHF.

This clonotype occurred a few times. The chain combines TRBV7-2 with TRBJ1-1; no definite D call. Trimming removed 2 bases from V and 3 bases from J, with 4 bases in between. Germline V gives CDR1 SGHTA, CDR2 FQGNSA. The CDR3 is made up of 12 amino acids. This CDR3 is CASSLYHTEAFF. The CDR3 DNA reads as TGTGCCAGCAGCTTATACCACACTGAAGCTTTCTTT.